This T cell receptor beta chain was sequenced during a study of CD8+ T cells in alopecia areata. Treatment specified: oral pan-JAK inhibitor, 5-10 mg twice daily. Sorting separated CD4+ and CD8+ T cells out of PBMCs. Following RNA extraction, reverse transcription yielded cDNA that acted as the sequencing template. Measured with immunoSEQ multiplex PCR; TCRdb has only the in-frame clones, and not every one. This table has some 200,000 clones, more than 55% appearing once. Per germline, CDR1 MDHEN and CDR2 SYDVKM. The CDR3 has 15 amino acids. Trimming removed 6 bases at V and 0 bases at J, with 9 bases between. This clone has a handful of counts.

The sequenced sample was CD4+ T cells sorted from blood, obtained at week 4, from a patient treated with tofacitinib. The chain joins TRBV28 to TRBJ2-6; D remains ambiguous. This sequence originates from a human donor with alopecia areata. CDR3 sequence: CASSRPNSGANVLTF. CDR3 in DNA: TGTGCCAGCAGCCGGCCCAACTCTGGGGCCAACGTCCTGACTTTC.